One sample yielded the 10 T cell receptor beta chains listed below, sequenced in a study of blood T cell repertoires in COVID-19. Sequenced by immunoSEQ multiplex PCR; TCRdb stores in-frame clones only, minus some. In the table there are fewer than 300,000 clones, over 75% of which are singletons. The sequenced sample was peripheral blood. Every receptor here comes from a man aged 50 to 60 with COVID-19, enrolled during active disease.

The chain employs TRBV19 and TRBJ1-4; the match to TRBD1 covers 9 bases. This CDR3 spans 17 amino acids. J gave up 7 bases and V 5 bases, and 14 bases lay outside the gene matches. CDR1 and CDR2 (germline): LNHDA, SQIVND (reference sequence). Here the CDR3 reads CASSAIRTGVFGEKLFF. CDR3 nucleotides: TGTGCCAGTAGTGCAATTCGGACAGGGGTTTTCGGTGAAAAACTGTTTTTT. Supplemented by reference TRBV19 and TRBJ1-4, the full variable domain reads DGGITQSPKYLFRKEGQNVTLSCEQNLNHDAMYWYRQDPGQGLRLIYYSQIVNDFQKGDIAEGYSVSREKKESFPLTVTSAQKNPTAFYLCASSAIRTGVFGEKLFFGSGTQLSVL.

This chain links TRBV5-8 with TRBJ2-2, with a weak D call TRBD2 (6 bases). CDR1 and CDR2 (germline): SGHTS, YDEGEE. CDR3 length: 15 amino acids. V lost 7 bases and J 2 bases, leaving 15 bases between the germline ends. CDR3 sequence: CASPSPGVNTGELFF. CDR3 sequence (DNA): TGTGCCAGCCCCTCCCCGGGAGTAAACACCGGGGAGCTGTTTTTT.

V is TRBV28 and J is TRBJ2-7; tentatively, D is TRBD1 (6 bases). CDR3 length: 15 amino acids. The germline gives CDR1 MDHEN, CDR2 SYDVKM. Trimming removed 7 bases from V and 3 bases from J, with 19 bases in between. The CDR3 coding sequence is TGTGCCAGCAACTCAATAAGGTCCAGGGGCTACGAGCAGTACTTC. Its translation: CASNSIRSRGYEQYF. Using reference TRBV28 and TRBJ2-7 for the parts outside the CDR3, the full variable domain is DVKVTQSSRYLVKRTGEKVFLECVQDMDHENMFWYRQDPGLGLRLIYFSYDVKMKEKGDIPEGYSVSREKKERFSLILESASTNQTSMYLCASNSIRSRGYEQYFGPGTRLTVT.

J is TRBJ1-1 and V is TRBV27, with D uncertain. Germline CDR1 reads MNHEY; CDR2 reads SMNVEV (reference sequence). The CDR3 runs 12 residues. V was trimmed by 7 bases and J by 2 bases, leaving 8 bases between them. CDR3 sequence: CASNEKNTEAFF. DNA for the CDR3: TGTGCCAGCAATGAGAAAAACACTGAAGCTTTCTTT.

The chain joins TRBV6-6 to TRBJ1-5, with D perhaps matching TRBD1 (6 bases). CDR1 is MNHNY and CDR2 is SVGAGI in the germline V gene (reference sequence). CDR3 length: 16 amino acids. Trimming removed 0 bases at V and 4 bases at J, with 13 bases between. The CDR3 DNA sequence: TGTGCCAGCAGTTACTCCGCCGGGGGGCGAAATCAGCCCCAGCATTTT. This sequence encodes CASSYSAGGRNQPQHF.

The V gene is TRBV11-2, the J gene TRBJ2-2; the match to TRBD2 covers 11 bases. After removal of 5 bases from V and 4 bases from J, the junction contained 6 bases not matched to a gene. The CDR3 sequence is 16 residues long. Germline V gene lookup returns CDR1 SGHAT and CDR2 FQNNGV. The CDR3 reads CASSPLSGRVTGELFF. The CDR3 DNA is TGTGCCAGCAGCCCACTTAGCGGGAGGGTCACCGGGGAGCTGTTTTTT.

A single count supports this clone. The chain combines TRBV5-5 with TRBJ2-5, with TRBD2 matching over 10 bases. The germline CDR1 and CDR2 sequences are SGHKS and YYEKEE (reference sequence). V lost 2 bases to trimming and J lost 5 bases; unmatched junction nucleotides: 9. The CDR3 sequence is 16 residues long. CDR3 protein: CASSFGASGGGETQYF. As DNA, the CDR3 is TGTGCCAGCAGCTTCGGGGCTAGCGGGGGTGGTGAGACCCAGTACTTC.

The chain joins TRBV7-9 to TRBJ1-6, with D perhaps TRBD1 (6 bases). In germline, CDR1 is SEHNR, CDR2 FQNEAQ (reference sequence). The CDR3 contains 15 residues. V was trimmed by 5 bases and J by 10 bases, leaving 18 bases between them. CDR3: CASSLFTGISSPLHF. For the CDR3, the DNA is TGTGCCAGCAGCCTATTCACAGGGATCAGCTCACCCCTCCACTTT.

V usage is TRBV18 and J usage is TRBJ1-5; tentatively, D is TRBD1 (6 bases). The germline V gene encodes CDR1 KGHSH and CDR2 LQKENI. Trimming took 1 base from V and 5 from J, leaving 12 bases between them. CDR3 length equals 15 residues. The CDR3, as DNA: TGTGCCAGCTCACCACAAGGAGGGGGGGATCAGCCCCAGCATTTT. This gives the protein CASSPQGGGDQPQHF.

The chain carries TRBV10-3 and TRBJ2-1; TRBD2 matches 9 bases. Germline V CDR1 and CDR2: ENHRY, SYGVKD. The J segment lost 3 bases and the V segment lost 1 base, leaving 7 bases of the junction unmatched. There are 17 residues in the CDR3. Written as DNA, the CDR3 is TGTGCCATCAGTGAGTTTAGCGGGAGTTCCCTCTACAATGAGCAGTTCTTC. Protein: CAISEFSGSSLYNEQFF.